The entry below describes one T cell receptor beta chain. The antigen it binds to is not known. Per-nucleotide qualities are absent, and no much larger clonotype sits a single base away. One collaborating source in Seattle enrolled patients during active infection and followed them longitudinally through the course of disease. Whole blood was collected in K2EDTA tubes by collaborating institutions according to the institutions' own protocols. For TCRbeta analysis, collaborators shipped samples as frozen whole blood, isolated PBMCs, or DNA extracted from either of those sample types. Based on the germline V gene, the CDR1 and CDR2 sequences are SNHLY and FYNNEI. Trimming takes 4 bases from V and 4 bases from J, and the germline ends sit 13 bases apart. The CDR3 goes from the cysteine to the phenylalanine over 14 residues. CDR3 DNA is the only sequence kept; it has 42 bases, read in frame from the first base.

The source of the sample is a study of blood T cell repertoires in COVID-19 (dated by TCRdb to between 2020 and 2021). About the full investigation: Samples covering the acute and convalescent phases of COVID-19 were provided by collaborators in the United States, Italy and Spain. The dataset comprised deeply sampled blood TCRbeta repertoires from subjects exposed to, actively infected with, or recovered from COVID-19. Where HLA class I and class II types were available, the types were taken from metadata supplied by the sample provider, not from assay-based typing. The prospective study material was composed of cDNA or gDNA derived from T cells, B-cell-depleted T cells, or PBMCs. A freely available public database, intended as a resource for researchers studying the immune response to SARS-CoV-2, is where the repertoires were released. Sample metadata almost always included a de-identified subject ID, COVID-19 status, age in years and sex. Samples came from the ongoing ImmuneRACE study (first 160 participants) plus 1,254 subjects from 6 global collaborators. What the work shows at the level of the full study, not this receptor alone: How much clinical and demographic metadata was included differed by source and by participant, and the metadata was provided uncurated.

TCRbeta CDR3 regions were amplified from genomic DNA using the immunoSEQ Assay, a bias-controlled multiplex PCR. Processing in the source paper ran as follows. The number of nucleated cells in each sample was estimated from the amplification of reference gene primers within the assay. To quantify the absolute abundance of each unique TCRbeta CDR3 rearrangement, sequence reads were collapsed and filtered. Productive Simpson clonality was computed per sample as the square root of Simpson's diversity index over productive rearrangements. Here the immuneACCESS table is served through TCRdb, limited to in-frame sequences with V and J called. Missing clones are a known gap in these copies; in checked studies unresolved V genes cover under half, and the rest lacks a known reason. D and trimming were read from the DNA, whereas the V and J calls and clone size are those reported in that table. The sample has 230,000 or so clones on record, 90% of them singletons. The ten largest clonotypes hold under 2.5% of the sample.

The specimen was peripheral blood. The chain couples TRBV2 to TRBJ1-2; the D gene is unclear. This clonotype originated in a woman aged 55-70 years with COVID-19, enrolled during active disease. The nucleotides read TGTGCCAGCAGTGGAGAGATCGGAGGCTATGGCTACACCTTC. The translation is CASSGEIGGYGYTF.